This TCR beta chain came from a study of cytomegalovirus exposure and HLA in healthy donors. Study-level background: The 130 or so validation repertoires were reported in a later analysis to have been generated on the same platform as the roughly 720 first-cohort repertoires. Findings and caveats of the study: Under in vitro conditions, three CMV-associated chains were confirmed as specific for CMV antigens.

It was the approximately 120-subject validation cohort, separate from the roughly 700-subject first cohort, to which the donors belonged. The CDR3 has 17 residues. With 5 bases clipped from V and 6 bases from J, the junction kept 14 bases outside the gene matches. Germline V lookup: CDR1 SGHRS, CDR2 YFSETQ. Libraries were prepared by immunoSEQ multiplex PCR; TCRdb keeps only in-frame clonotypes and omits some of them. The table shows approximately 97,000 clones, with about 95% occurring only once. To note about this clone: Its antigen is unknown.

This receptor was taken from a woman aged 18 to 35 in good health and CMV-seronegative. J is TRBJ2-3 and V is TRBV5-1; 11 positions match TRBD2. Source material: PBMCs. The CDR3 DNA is TGCGCCAGCAGGTTCTCGACTAGCGGGGTGGAAGGGGATACGCAGTATTTT. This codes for CASRFSTSGVEGDTQYF. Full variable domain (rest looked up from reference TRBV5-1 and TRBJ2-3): KAGVTQTPRYLIKTRGQQVTLSCSPISGHRSVSWYQQTPGQGLQFLFEYFSETQRNKGNFPGRFSGRQFSNSRSEMNVSTLELGDSALYLCASRFSTSGVEGDTQYFGPGTRLTVL.